This paragraph reports one T cell receptor (beta chain). What it binds is unknown. This CDR3 is 15 amino acids long. Germline CDR1 is PRHDT and CDR2 is FYEKMQ (reference sequence). V was clipped by 8 bases and J by 2 bases; unmatched bases: 6. This sample stems from a study of regulatory T cells in long-lasting Graves disease. Time point of the sample: newly diagnosed GD, antithyroid drugs for less than 3 months. There was RNA extracted from PBMCs, and the TCR library was made from it. The diagnosis of Graves' disease used American Thyroid Association guidelines. Both iRepertoire HTBI primers and Arm-PCR of CDR3 regions were used to build the TCR beta libraries. TCRdb reprocessed the multiplex PCR reads with MiXCR, giving one entry per CDR3 protein. The table includes 450,000 to 600,000 distinct CDR3 sequences, roughly 17% detected once. Regarding the study as a whole: Graves' patients with persistent disease showed TCR diversity lower than patients newly diagnosed.

This sample was shared with a second study, whose subject was T cells in Graves' hyperthyroidism and ophthalmopathy. That source notes: Clinical symptoms, serum thyroxine, TRAb, thyroid ultrasound and orbital computed tomography informed diagnoses.

This TCR came from a man in his forties or fifties with Graves disease. The rearrangement uses TRBV13 and TRBJ2-3; 11 bases are shared with TRBD2. This sample comprised peripheral blood mononuclear cells (PBMCs), obtained at new diagnosis, from a patient treated with antithyroid drugs. The CDR3 region is CASVASGRNTDTQYF. The CDR3 bases are TGTGCCAGCGTAGCTAGCGGGAGGAACACAGATACGCAGTATTTT.